A selection of T cell receptor beta chains follows, all from one sample in a study of control samples from healthy donors and cancer patients. Profiled with immunoSEQ multiplex PCR; TCRdb holds only in-frame clones, not every one. The sample has 100,000 to 150,000 clones, 70% to 90% seen once. Sample: blood. The receptors derive from a man aged 50 to 59 in good health. Each CDR3 is given with its conserved first and last residue. A D gene is named only where the DNA matches it firmly. Clone size is not always given. Where it is, it says once, few, many or a class for expanded clones.

V	D	J	size	DNA	CDR3
TRBV5-1	-	TRBJ1-5	-	TGCGCCAGCAGCTTCGGTGGACAGAATAGCAATCAGCCCCAGCATTTT	CASSFGGQNSNQPQHF
TRBV5-6	-	TRBJ2-3	-	TGTGCCAGCAGCTTGGCGCTGGGGATGACAGATACGCAGTATTTT	CASSLALGMTDTQYF
TRBV27	TRBD2	TRBJ2-5	few	TGTGCCAGCAGCACACGCTTCCGCGGGGGGGACCAAGAGACCCAGTACTTC	CASSTRFRGGDQETQYF
TRBV18	-	TRBJ1-1	once	TGTGCCAGCTCACCACCGATCGGGGGTGGGAACACTGAAGCTTTCTTT	CASSPPIGGGNTEAFF
TRBV11-2	-	TRBJ1-1	-	TGTGCCAGCAGCTTAACGCGGCAGTACACTGAAGCTTTCTTT	CASSLTRQYTEAFF
TRBV19	TRBD1	TRBJ1-5	-	TGTGCCAGTAGTGTCCGGGACAGGGGAAGCAATCAGCCCCAGCATTTT	CASSVRDRGSNQPQHF
TRBV2	TRBD1	TRBJ2-2	-	TGTGCCAGCGGGAGACAGGGGACCGGGGAGCTGTTTTTT	CASGRQGTGELFF
TRBV2	-	TRBJ1-5	-	TGTGCCAGCAGGGGGGGTTTAGATCAGCCCCAGCATTTT	CASRGGLDQPQHF
TRBV7-2	-	TRBJ1-3	-	TGTGCCAGCAGCCCCGACAGGACTGGAAACACCATATATTTT	CASSPDRTGNTIYF
TRBV6-5	TRBD1	TRBJ2-1	-	TGTGCCAGCAGTCGGGACAGTTACAATGAGCAGTTCTTC	CASSRDSYNEQFF
TRBV11-2	-	TRBJ2-5	-	TGTGCCAGCAGCTGGTGGAGGACCGTCGATATACAAGAGACCCAGTACTTC	CASSWWRTVDIQETQYF
TRBV4-3	TRBD2	TRBJ2-7	-	TGCGCCAGCAGCCAAGGGGCCGGTGGGGAGGGCTACGAGCAGTACTTC	CASSQGAGGEGYEQYF
TRBV7-8	-	TRBJ1-3	few	TGTGCCAGCAGCCAGGGTTATGGTCCTGGAAACACCATATATTTT	CASSQGYGPGNTIYF
TRBV5-1	-	TRBJ1-2	-	TGCGCCAGCAGCTTGGGTCCGGGGAACTATGGCTACACCTTC	CASSLGPGNYGYTF
TRBV7-2	-	TRBJ2-1	-	TGTGCCAGCAGCTTGTTGGCCGGGGTGAACAATGAGCAGTTCTTC	CASSLLAGVNNEQFF
TRBV16	-	TRBJ1-5	-	TGTGCCAGCAGCCAATCCACTAGCAATCAGCCCCAGCATTTT	CASSQSTSNQPQHF
TRBV27	TRBD1	TRBJ1-1	-	TGTGCCAGCAGCGAGGACAGGGGACCTATGAACACTGAAGCTTTCTTT	CASSEDRGPMNTEAFF
TRBV19	TRBD1	TRBJ1-3	-	TGTGCCAGTAGTATTGGGACAGCTGGAAACACCATATATTTT	CASSIGTAGNTIYF
TRBV9	-	TRBJ1-1	-	TGTGCCAGCAGCGTCGGGGGTATGAACACTGAAGCTTTCTTT	CASSVGGMNTEAFF
TRBV7-9	-	TRBJ2-2	once	TGTGCCAGCAGCTTAAACAGGCTAAACACCGGGGAGCTGTTTTTT	CASSLNRLNTGELFF
TRBV28	TRBD1	TRBJ1-2	-	TGTGCCAGCAGTGGAGTGGGGACAGGAGCCGGTGGCTACACCTTC	CASSGVGTGAGGYTF
TRBV6-6	-	TRBJ2-2	-	TGTGCCAGCAGTCCCCGAGGGGAGCTGTTTTTT	CASSPRGELFF
TRBV27	-	TRBJ1-1	-	TGTGCCAGCAGCGCCGGTCTGAACACTGAAGCTTTCTTT	CASSAGLNTEAFF
TRBV18	-	TRBJ1-1	-	TGTGCCAGCTCACCTCGAGGGGGGAACACTGAAGCTTTCTTT	CASSPRGGNTEAFF
TRBV30	-	TRBJ1-5	-	TGTGCCTGGAGTACGGAGAGCAATCAGCCCCAGCATTTT	CAWSTESNQPQHF
TRBV9	TRBD1	TRBJ2-7	-	TGTGCCAGCAGCGTAGATCGGGACAGGGGCTACGAGCAGTACTTC	CASSVDRDRGYEQYF
TRBV2	TRBD1	TRBJ1-6	few	TGTGCCAGCAGATGGGGACAGGCCTATAATTCACCCCTCCACTTT	CASRWGQAYNSPLHF
TRBV6-5	-	TRBJ1-6	-	TGTGCCAGCAGTTACGCACAGGGACTTGCTTCACCCCTCCACTTT	CASSYAQGLASPLHF
TRBV29-1	TRBD1	TRBJ1-1	-	TGCAGCGCACAGACAGGGGGAGGTGAAGCTTTCTTT	CSAQTGGGEAFF
TRBV7-8	-	TRBJ2-3	-	TGTGCCAGCAGCGGGGCGGAGTTCGCAGATACGCAGTATTTT	CASSGAEFADTQYF
TRBV9	-	TRBJ2-3	-	TGTGCCAGCAGCCCAAAAGGTGTCAGAGATACGCAGTATTTT	CASSPKGVRDTQYF
TRBV29-1	-	TRBJ2-7	-	TGCAGCGTGAGAACCTACGAGCAGTACTTC	CSVRTYEQYF
TRBV12-3/TRBV12-4	TRBD1	TRBJ1-1	-	TGTGCCAGCAGTCCAACGGGGACAGGAGGAGCTTTCTTT	CASSPTGTGGAFF
TRBV11-3	-	TRBJ1-3	-	TGTGCCAGCAGCTTAATGGGGGCGCCTGGAAACACCATATATTTT	CASSLMGAPGNTIYF
TRBV19	-	TRBJ1-2	-	TGTGCCAGTAGTATCGGGGCAGGGGTACGGGGCTACACCTTC	CASSIGAGVRGYTF
TRBV7-2	-	TRBJ1-5	once	TGTGCCAGCAGCTCGACGGGGAGGGTTACCGGTCAGCCCCAGCATTTT	CASSSTGRVTGQPQHF
TRBV7-2	-	TRBJ2-7	-	TGTGCCAGCAGCTTAGGGGCGGGGAGCTCCTACGAGCAGTACTTC	CASSLGAGSSYEQYF
TRBV6-6	-	TRBJ2-5	-	TGTGCCAGCAGCCACGGGAATCGGCAAGAGACCCAGTACTTC	CASSHGNRQETQYF
TRBV30	-	TRBJ1-1	few	TGTGCCTGGAGCGCCAGTTCGAACACTGAAGCTTTCTTT	CAWSASSNTEAFF
TRBV9	-	TRBJ2-3	-	TGTGCCAGCAGCGTAGCGGGCGGTCGCACAGATACGCAGTATTTT	CASSVAGGRTDTQYF
TRBV11-2	-	TRBJ2-1	once	TGTGCCAGCAGCTTAGTAGCGGTTAGCTCCTACAATGAGCAGTTCTTC	CASSLVAVSSYNEQFF
TRBV9	TRBD1	TRBJ2-5	-	TGTGCCAGCAGCGACGGACAGGGAGGGACCCAGTACTTC	CASSDGQGGTQYF
TRBV24-1	-	TRBJ2-3	once	TGTGCCACCAGTGATTACCTAATGGGAAATACGCAGTATTTT	CATSDYLMGNTQYF
TRBV5-1	-	TRBJ2-2	-	TGCGCCAGCAGCTTGGTGTATCGGGGTGCGAACACCGGGGAGCTGTTTTTT	CASSLVYRGANTGELFF
TRBV18	-	TRBJ2-7	-	TGTGCCAGCTCACCAGCTAGTCAGCCCGAGCAGTACTTC	CASSPASQPEQYF
TRBV5-1	TRBD2	TRBJ2-1	-	TGCGCCAGCAGCTTGGCCTCTTATCTAGCGGGGCACAATGAGCAGTTCTTC	CASSLASYLAGHNEQFF
TRBV21-1	-	TRBJ1-1	-	TGTGCCAGCAGCAAAGCGTGGGGGGGGTGCATGAACACTGAAGCTTTCTTT	CASSKAWGGCMNTEAFF
TRBV28	-	TRBJ2-3	-	TGTGCCAGCAGTCCAAGCGGCCTCTTGTTGGTCCCCACAGATACGCAGTATTTT	CASSPSGLLLVPTDTQYF
TRBV19	-	TRBJ2-1	-	TGTGCCAGTAGTATAGGAGAGGGGAATGAGCAGTTCTTC	CASSIGEGNEQFF
TRBV9	TRBD2	TRBJ2-3	-	TGTGCCAGCAGCCCCCAGAGTCTAGCGGGGGCCCGCACAGATACGCAGTATTTT	CASSPQSLAGARTDTQYF
TRBV5-6	-	TRBJ2-5	-	TGTGCCAGCAGCTCGATACAGGGTTACCAAGAGACCCAGTACTTC	CASSSIQGYQETQYF
TRBV6-6	TRBD2	TRBJ2-7	-	TGTGCCAGCAGCCCAGCGGGGGGGCCTTACGAGCAGTACTTC	CASSPAGGPYEQYF
TRBV7-8	TRBD2	TRBJ2-5	-	TGTGCCAGTCTAGACGGGGGGGCGAGTTCTGAGACCCAGTACTTC	CASLDGGASSETQYF
TRBV6-5	-	TRBJ1-3	few	TGTGCCAGCGTTACAGGCGGTGCAAACACCATATATTTT	CASVTGGANTIYF
TRBV11-2	-	TRBJ2-7	once	TGTGCCAGCAGCTCTCCCAGGGCCTACGAGCAGTACTTC	CASSSPRAYEQYF
TRBV6-6	TRBD1	TRBJ2-7	-	TGTGCCAGCCTAGGACAGGGGGCTGTCGAGCAGTACTTC	CASLGQGAVEQYF
TRBV5-1	-	TRBJ2-1	-	TGCGCCAGCAGCTTGGATCAGGGGAATGAGCAGTTCTTC	CASSLDQGNEQFF
TRBV9	TRBD1	TRBJ2-5	-	TGTGCCAGCAGCGTTACCCCTCCGGGACAGGGGGGGGAGACCCAGTACTTC	CASSVTPPGQGGETQYF
TRBV19	TRBD2	TRBJ2-1	-	TGTGCCAGTAGTATGGGCCTAGCGGCGAATGAGCAGTTCTTC	CASSMGLAANEQFF
TRBV7-8	-	TRBJ2-5	-	TGTGCCAGCAGCCCCAGACCGCCCCAGGAGACCCAGTACTTC	CASSPRPPQETQYF